This entry lists 18 T cell receptor beta chains sequenced from one sample in a study of response to subunit inactivated influenza vaccine. TCRdb reprocessed the RT-PCR reads with MiXCR, giving one entry per CDR3 protein. The table includes fewer than 250,000 distinct CDR3 sequences, approximately 15% detected once. The sequencing used CD8+ T cells sorted from PBMCs, collected about 5 days after vaccination. These receptors were obtained from a man in his fifties or sixties who received an inactivated influenza vaccine.

The J gene is TRBJ2-7, the V gene TRBV4-3, with D maybe TRBD1 (7 bases). The CDR3 extends over 17 amino acids. Per germline, CDR1 LGHNA and CDR2 YSLEER. Trimming took off 0 bases at V and 0 bases at J, with 15 bases between the two ends. The CDR3 protein is CASSQDSAGGTSYEQYF. The CDR3 coding sequence is TGCGCCAGCAGCCAAGACTCGGCAGGGGGGACCTCCTACGAGCAGTACTTC.

This clonotype has only a few counts. The chain links TRBV29-1 to TRBJ1-2; D not certain. Trimming pared 0 bases from V and 0 bases from J, leaving 8 bases between. Germline CDR1 and CDR2: SQVTM and ANQGSEA. This CDR3 is 14 amino acids long. The CDR3: CSVEETRANYGYTF. The CDR3 DNA reads TGCAGCGTTGAAGAGACCAGAGCTAACTATGGCTACACCTTC.

This clonotype came up many times. J is TRBJ2-7 and V is TRBV29-1; 9 bases map to TRBD1. The germline gives CDR1 SQVTM, CDR2 ANQGSEA. The CDR3 length is 14 residues. V lost 6 bases, J lost 3 bases, and 9 bases stayed unmatched. As DNA, the CDR3 is TGCAGCGTGGAATTCCGGGACAGGGACTACGAGCAGTACTTC. Residues: CSVEFRDRDYEQYF.

V gene TRBV6-2 or TRBV6-3 combines with J gene TRBJ2-7, with 9 bases aligning to TRBD1. The CDR3 covers 16 residues. V was pared by 4 bases and J by 11 bases, with 18 bases of the junction left unmatched. Looked up from germline, CDR1 is MNHEY and CDR2 is SVGEGT. CDR3 sequence reads: CASSLSSGTGSPPEYF. In nucleotides, the CDR3 is TGTGCCAGCAGTTTATCCTCCGGGACAGGGTCTCCACCGGAGTACTTC.

This clonotype was seen only a few times. V usage is TRBV11-2 and J usage is TRBJ1-1; D unresolved. Trimming pared 5 bases from V and 7 bases from J, leaving 14 bases between. The CDR3 loop spans 13 amino acids. Germline CDR1 is SGHAT and CDR2 is FQNNGV. The chain's CDR3 is CASSLRPDYEAFF. CDR3 coding DNA: TGTGCCAGCAGCCTTCGACCGGATTATGAAGCTTTCTTT.

This sequence joins TRBV30 and TRBJ1-2; D unclear. This CDR3 is built from 14 residues. Between the trimmed V and J ends, which lost 2 bases and 6 bases, there was a span of 16 bases. Germline V gives CDR1 GTSNPN, CDR2 SVGIG (reference sequence). CDR3 nucleotide sequence: TGTGCCTGGAGTCGAGAGCAGGAATTGGATGGCTACACCTTC. Its protein product is CAWSREQELDGYTF.

This clonotype was counted a few times. The rearrangement joins TRBV15 to TRBJ2-5, with D hard to call. The CDR3 has 15 amino acids. The germline V and J ends were trimmed by 5 bases and 1 base, with 14 bases remaining between them. Germline V gene sequence: CDR1 LNHNV, CDR2 YYDKDF (reference sequence). CDR3 protein: CATSVEGMLQETQYF. The CDR3 nucleotides are TGTGCCACCAGCGTAGAAGGGATGCTCCAAGAGACCCAGTACTTC.

The rearrangement links TRBV7-6 to TRBJ2-2; D is possibly TRBD1 (5 bases). Germline-derived CDR1 and CDR2 are SGHVS and FNYEAQ. CDR3 size: 18 residues. Trimming pared 3 bases from V and 2 bases from J, leaving 19 bases between. CDR3 residues: CASSFTTMTRENTGELFF. The CDR3 nucleotides read TGTGCCAGCAGCTTTACCACCATGACCAGGGAAAACACCGGGGAGCTGTTTTTT. The variable domain in full, completed from reference TRBV7-6 and TRBJ2-2, reads GAGVSQSPRYKVTKRGQDVALRCDPISGHVSLYWYRQALGQGPEFLTYFNYEAQQDKSGLPNDRFSAERPEGSISTLTIQRTEQRDSAMYRCASSFTTMTRENTGELFFGEGSRLTVL.

This clonotype was detected many times. The chain uses TRBV15 and TRBJ1-6; D is unresolved. The V end lost 0 bases, the J end lost 7 bases, and 16 bases lay between the germline ends. The CDR3 is 17 amino acids. Per the germline V gene, CDR1 is LNHNV and CDR2 is YYDKDF (reference sequence). The CDR3 DNA follows: TGTGCCACCAGCAGAGATCTTAAAGGCCGTGGGAATTCACCCCTCCACTTT. Its protein product is CATSRDLKGRGNSPLHF.

This rearrangement joins TRBV7-9 to TRBJ2-7; TRBD2 matches at 10 bases. The junction had 7 bases not matched to a gene; V was cut back by 6 bases and J by 2 bases. CDR1 is SEHNR, CDR2 FQNEAQ, per germline (reference sequence). CDR3 size: 15 residues. The CDR3 spells CASSSSGGTPYEQYF. The CDR3 nucleotides read TGTGCCAGCAGTAGTAGCGGGGGGACCCCCTACGAGCAGTACTTC.

This sequence joins TRBV3-1 and TRBJ1-1; TRBD1 is a possible D gene (5 bases). The CDR3 is 14 residues long. The germline CDR1 and CDR2 sequences are LGHDT and YNNKEL (reference sequence). Trimming shortened V by 2 bases and J by 6 bases, and 13 bases separated the two germline ends. The chain's CDR3 is CASSQRQLLAEAFF. The CDR3 DNA sequence: TGTGCCAGCAGCCAAAGACAGTTGTTGGCTGAAGCTTTCTTT.

This clonotype was observed a few times. The chain has TRBV9 and TRBJ2-1, with D perhaps matching TRBD2 (6 bases). V lost 0 bases to trimming and J lost 0 bases, with 10 bases between them. Looked up from germline, CDR1 is SGDLS and CDR2 is YYNGEE. This CDR3 is built from 16 residues. CDR3 sequence (DNA): TGTGCCAGCAGCGTAGTAGGCGGGGCCTCCTACAATGAGCAGTTCTTC. It codes for CASSVVGGASYNEQFF.

This clonotype was detected a few times. The chain has TRBV5-5 and TRBJ2-7, with D possibly TRBD1 on 5 matching bases. Germline CDR1 reads SGHKS; CDR2 reads YYEKEE (reference sequence). V shed 1 base and J shed 1 base, with 12 bases lying between them. CDR3 length: 15 amino acids. This CDR3 reads CASSLSAGHSYEQYF. In nucleotides, the CDR3 is TGTGCCAGCAGCTTGTCGGCCGGACATTCCTACGAGCAGTACTTC.

This clonotype was found a few times. This chain uses TRBV12-3 or TRBV12-4 with TRBJ2-1, with D possibly matching TRBD1 (9 bases). The length of the CDR3 is 16 residues. V lost 6 bases and J lost 4, with 19 bases in between. The CDR3 loop is CASSPGGGQGYNEQFF. In DNA form, the CDR3 reads TGTGCCAGCAGCCCGGGGGGGGGACAGGGATACAATGAGCAGTTCTTC.

The rearrangement joins TRBV25-1 to TRBJ2-7, with D perhaps TRBD1 or TRBD2 (5 bases each). Trimming shortened V by 2 bases and J by 5 bases, and 16 bases separated the two germline ends. This CDR3 has 15 residues. Germline assignment: CDR1 MGHDK and CDR2 SYGVNS. The CDR3 nucleotides read TGTGCCAGCAGTGAAACGGCAGGGAAGAGGGACGAGCAGTACTTC. Translation gives CASSETAGKRDEQYF.

This clonotype was counted a few times. V gene TRBV4-1 combines with J gene TRBJ2-7, with D tentatively TRBD2 (5 bases). The V end was cut by 3 bases, the J end by 3 bases, with 9 bases between. This CDR3 comprises 13 residues. The germline gives CDR1 MGHRA, CDR2 YSYEKL. This CDR3 reads CASSQRTDYEQYF. In nucleotides, the CDR3 is TGCGCCAGCAGCCAGAGGACTGACTACGAGCAGTACTTC.

This clonotype occurred a few times. V is TRBV3-1 and J is TRBJ2-3; 7 nucleotides agree with TRBD2. V shed 5 bases, J shed 2 bases, and the junction held 7 bases outside the gene matches. Per germline, CDR1 LGHDT and CDR2 YNNKEL (reference sequence). The CDR3 is made up of 15 amino acids. CDR3 region: CASSAYLADTDTQYF. The CDR3 nucleotides read TGTGCCAGCAGCGCCTATCTAGCGGACACAGATACGCAGTATTTT.

This clonotype was counted many times. The gene calls are TRBV4-3 and TRBJ2-4, with 7 bases aligning to TRBD2. The CDR3 loop spans 13 amino acids. V lost 0 bases, J lost 8 bases, and 1 base stayed unmatched. From germline, CDR1 is LGHNA and CDR2 YSLEER. Here the CDR3 DNA reads TGCGCCAGCAGCCAAGATGCGGGGGACATTCAGTACTTC. This translates into CASSQDAGDIQYF.